This T cell receptor (beta chain) was captured in a study of chemoradiotherapy in HPV16-positive cancers. Here immunoSEQ multiplex PCR was the method, and the copy in TCRdb shows in-frame clones only, minus some. The table shows some 960 clones, with 90% occurring only once. Germline-derived CDR1 and CDR2 are SGHNT and YYREEE (reference sequence). CDR3 length equals 18 residues. Trimming left V 3 bases short and J 1 base short, with 22 bases between. The rearrangement joins TRBV5-4 to TRBJ1-1; D is possibly TRBD1 (5 bases). Sequencing was performed on tumor tissue, taken from a patient who underwent chemoradiotherapy. The receptor was derived from a human donor with HPV-associated anogenital cancer. The CDR3 DNA reads as TGTGCCAGCAGCTCGGGGGTCGGGGAACGTGGCCCGAACACTGAAGCTTTCTTT. Translated, it gives CASSSGVGERGPNTEAFF. Full variable domain (remainder filled in from reference TRBV5-4 and TRBJ1-1): ETGVTQSPTHLIKTRGQQVTLRCSSQSGHNTVSWYQQALGQGPQFIFQYYREEENGRGNFPPRFSGLQFPNYSSELNVNALELDDSALYLCASSSGVGERGPNTEAFFGQGTRLTVV.